This TCR beta chain originates from a study of blood T cell repertoires in COVID-19. Profiling relied on immunoSEQ multiplex PCR, and the TCRdb table lists in-frame clones only, not all of them. The repertoire holds about 300,000 clones, with about 83% as singletons. This CDR3 region has 17 residues. From germline, CDR1 is SGHAT and CDR2 FQNNGV. V dropped 3 bases and J dropped 5; count of bases not matched to a gene: 15. The sequence was collected from a woman aged 45-65 years who had recovered from COVID-19. The chain joins TRBV11-2 to TRBJ2-7; 8 nucleotides agree with TRBD1. Material for sequencing was peripheral blood. The CDR3 loop reads CASSFPIGRTGRNEQYF. CDR3 sequence (DNA): TGTGCCAGCAGCTTCCCCATAGGGAGGACAGGGAGGAACGAGCAGTACTTC.